This T cell receptor beta chain was observed in a study of T cell clonotyping in hematopoietic cell transplantation. Whole-study findings and limits: Graft donor and pretransplant recipient Inverse Simpson Index values predicted broader posttransplant TCR diversity. Cells were unsorted, so CD4 and CD8 contributions were not separated. At the given depth, recipient repertoires were over 95% de novo clonotypes.

Here immunoSEQ multiplex PCR was the method, and the copy in TCRdb shows in-frame clones only, minus some. The top ten clones hold more than 20% of a sample with about 3,100 clones, around 60% of them seen once. This clone was seen more than once but under ten times. Its antigen is currently unknown. CDR3 length equals 14 residues. V lost 7 bases and J lost 7, with 20 bases in between. Germline V gene lookup returns CDR1 SGHDT and CDR2 YYEEEE. V gene TRBV5-6 combines with J gene TRBJ1-2; D remains unclear. This specimen was peripheral blood mononuclear cells, taken 30 days after allogeneic stem cell transplant. The TCR originated in a female patient in her thirties or forties who had an allogeneic stem cell transplant, so T cells may come from the graft donor. Some clones in this sample may be carry-over from other donors' samples. The CDR3 DNA reads as TGTGCCAGCTCCATGGGGTCCGGTGCGCGTGGCTACACCTTC. Its translation: CASSMGSGARGYTF.